One sample yielded the 21 T cell receptor beta chains listed below, sequenced in a study of CD8 T cells in Susac syndrome. With random hexamers, reverse transcription was performed on about 0.45 to 1 ug of RNA. One entry per CDR3 protein, called by TCRdb with MiXCR from the immunoSEQ multiplex PCR reads. The table lists more than 80,000 distinct CDR3 sequences, approximately 93% of them singletons. The sequenced sample was CD8+ T cells from PBMCs. Receptors originate from a human donor with Susac syndrome.

The chain is built from TRBV12-3 or TRBV12-4 and TRBJ2-3; TRBD2 matches at 8 bases. Germline trimming cut 10 bases from V and 4 bases from J; bases unmatched to any gene: 7. This CDR3 contains 13 residues. CDR3 residues: CATSAGGPDTQYF. The CDR3 nucleotides are TGTGCCACCTCGGCGGGGGGCCCAGATACGCAGTATTTT.

Points on this clonotype: Sequence at one end of the junction differs from germline and may be a read error. The V and J genes are TRBV2 and TRBJ1-5; maybe TRBD1 (6 bases). In germline, CDR1 is SNHLY, CDR2 FYNNEI. The CDR3 sequence is 15 residues long. The CDR3 coding sequence is TGTGCCAGCAGGGAAGGGACAACAGGGCATCAGCCCCAGCATTTT. Encoded protein: CASREGTTGHQPQHF. Supplemented by reference TRBV2 and TRBJ1-5, the full variable domain reads EPEVTQTPSHQVTQMGQEVILRCVPISNHLYFYWYRQILGQKVEFLVSFYNNEISEKSEIFDDQFSVERPDGSNFTLKIRSTKLEDSAMYFCASREGTTGHQPQHFGDGTRLSIL.

This chain uses TRBV4-2 with TRBJ2-3, with D perhaps assigned TRBD1 or TRBD2 (5 bases each). This CDR3 comprises 14 residues. From germline, CDR1 is LGHNA and CDR2 YNFKEQ. The V and J ends lost 8 bases and 6 bases respectively, with 18 bases between them. For the CDR3, the DNA is TGTGCCAGCTCCCCAGCGACGGGGCCGGATACGCAGTATTTT. Residues: CASSPATGPDTQYF.

This clonotype was detected once. The genes are TRBV4-1 and TRBJ1-1, with TRBD1 matching 10 bases. Trimming cost V 7 bases and J 4 bases; bases outside gene matches: 9. Germline CDR1 MGHRA, CDR2 YSYEKL. The CDR3 spans 15 residues. The CDR3 nucleotides read TGCGCCAGCACGACGGGACAGGGGTTGGCCACTGAAGCTTTCTTT. Its protein is CASTTGQGLATEAFF.

The gene calls are TRBV27 and TRBJ2-3; 12 positions agree with TRBD2. From germline, CDR1 is MNHEY and CDR2 SMNVEV (reference sequence). The CDR3 loop spans 16 amino acids. The ends lost 5 bases at V and 2 bases at J; junction bases unmatched: 5. The CDR3 loop reads CASSPRTSGDTDTQYF. The CDR3 DNA reads as TGTGCCAGCAGTCCGCGGACTAGCGGGGACACAGATACGCAGTATTTT.

This chain links TRBV4-1 with TRBJ2-7, with D perhaps TRBD2 (5 bases). Germline CDR1 and CDR2: MGHRA and YSYEKL. The germline V and J ends were trimmed by 0 bases and 0 bases, with 9 bases remaining between them. CDR3 size: 15 residues. Here the CDR3 DNA reads TGCGCCAGCAGCCAAGAACCGGGGAACTCCTACGAGCAGTACTTC. Its protein is CASSQEPGNSYEQYF.

The chain uses TRBV20-1 and TRBJ2-1; no clear D. Germline-derived CDR1 and CDR2 are DFQATT and SNEGSKA (reference sequence). The ends were cut back, 0 bases at V and 0 bases at J, with 9 bases in the middle. The CDR3 totals 15 residues. The CDR3 bases are TGCAGTGCTAGAGACGCAGGTGGCTCCTACAATGAGCAGTTCTTC. It is translated as CSARDAGGSYNEQFF.

This chain joins TRBV20-1 and TRBJ1-1, with a tentative D call TRBD1 (5 bases). Trimming shortened V by 4 bases and J by 1 base, and 16 bases separated the two germline ends. CDR1 is DFQATT and CDR2 is SNEGSKA in the germline V gene (reference sequence). The CDR3 covers 15 residues. CDR3 in DNA: TGCAGTGCTACCAAAACCGGGACCCCGAACACTGAAGCTTTCTTT. Translation: CSATKTGTPNTEAFF.

The chain recombines TRBV5-1 with TRBJ2-4; TRBD1 matches at 7 bases. The CDR3 has 11 amino acids. Germline lookup yields CDR1 SGHRS and CDR2 YFSETQ. V shed 3 bases, J shed 9 bases, and the junction held 0 bases outside the gene matches. CDR3 amino acids: CASSSGGIQYF. Here the CDR3 DNA reads TGCGCCAGCAGCTCAGGGGGCATTCAGTACTTC.

The chain links TRBV27 to TRBJ2-7; 8 bases map to TRBD2. After removal of 3 bases from V and 5 bases from J, the junction contained 6 bases not matched to a gene. The CDR3 loop spans 14 amino acids. The V gene's germline CDR1 is MNHEY and CDR2 SMNVEV (reference sequence). The CDR3 here is CASSFPGTRNEQYF. DNA of the CDR3: TGTGCCAGCAGTTTCCCCGGGACTAGAAACGAGCAGTACTTC.

This chain joins TRBV12-3 or TRBV12-4 and TRBJ1-5, with TRBD1 as a possible D gene (5 bases). V gave up 7 bases and J gave up 4 bases, with 14 bases separating them. CDR3 length: 14 amino acids. The CDR3 is CASNPLGRNQPQHF. The CDR3 DNA is TGTGCCAGCAACCCCCTGGGACGGAATCAGCCCCAGCATTTT.

The chain is built from TRBV7-8 and TRBJ2-4; D might be TRBD2 (6 bases). V lost 2 bases to trimming and J lost 8 bases, with 19 bases between them. The length of the CDR3 is 16 residues. Per the germline V gene, CDR1 is SGHVS and CDR2 is FQNEAQ. The CDR3: CASSLSPTSLADIQYF. CDR3 DNA sequence: TGTGCCAGCAGCTTAAGTCCGACTAGTCTAGCAGACATTCAGTACTTC.

The genes are TRBV4-2 and TRBJ2-7, with 9 bases fitting TRBD2. Germline assignment: CDR1 LGHNA and CDR2 YNFKEQ. This CDR3 contains 14 residues. The J segment lost 7 bases and the V segment lost 0 bases, leaving 4 bases of the junction unmatched. The CDR3 bases are TGTGCCAGCAGCCAAGAAGCGGGGGGTCCAGAGCAGTACTTC. Protein: CASSQEAGGPEQYF.

V gene TRBV25-1 combines with J gene TRBJ2-2; 9 bases match TRBD1. The V segment lost 4 bases and the J segment 1 base; nucleotides outside the gene matches: 7. CDR3 size: 17 residues. Germline V CDR1 and CDR2: MGHDK, SYGVNS. The CDR3 sequence is CASSAGGTGMNTGELFF. The CDR3 DNA reads as TGTGCCAGCAGTGCTGGGGGGACAGGGATGAACACCGGGGAGCTGTTTTTT.

The CDR3 region is CASSTQGPNTEAFF. The CDR3 nucleotides read TGCGCCAGCAGTACACAGGGGCCTAACACTGAAGCTTTCTTT. V gene TRBV10-2 combines with J gene TRBJ1-1, with TRBD1 matching over 7 bases. Germline CDR1 and CDR2: WSHSY and SAAADI. The CDR3 loop spans 14 amino acids. J lost 2 bases, V lost 5 bases, and 5 bases had no gene match.

The gene calls are TRBV5-1 and TRBJ1-4; D is undetermined. CDR1 is SGHRS and CDR2 is YFSETQ in the germline V gene. Trimming took off 4 bases at V and 8 bases at J, with 6 bases between the two ends. This CDR3 is built from 11 residues. CDR3 amino acids: CASSAGEKLFF. CDR3 DNA: TGCGCCAGCAGCGCCGGAGAAAAACTGTTTTTT.

The chain uses TRBV5-1 and TRBJ2-1; D not resolved. V was pared by 4 bases and J by 2 bases, with 13 bases between. CDR1 and CDR2 (germline): SGHRS, YFSETQ. The CDR3 is 15 amino acids. CDR3 nucleotides: TGCGCCAGCAGCCCCGGAAGGACGACCTACAATGAGCAGTTCTTC. Translating gives CASSPGRTTYNEQFF.

The chain recombines TRBV6-2 or TRBV6-3 with TRBJ1-6, with D perhaps matching TRBD1 (5 bases). The V gene lost 4 bases and the J gene lost 9 bases, with 10 bases spanning the gap. There are 13 residues in the CDR3. Germline lookup yields CDR1 MNHEY and CDR2 SVGEGT. The CDR3 sequence: CASSFTGASPLHF. The CDR3 DNA reads TGTGCCAGCAGTTTTACCGGGGCTTCACCCCTCCACTTT.

The V and J genes are TRBV3-1 and TRBJ2-7, with D possibly TRBD2 on 5 matching bases. The CDR3 sequence is 15 residues long. Trimming removed 0 bases from V and 3 bases from J, with 12 bases in between. Germline assignment: CDR1 LGHDT and CDR2 YNNKEL (reference sequence). The CDR3 protein is CASSQEDNGVYEQYF. As DNA, the CDR3 is TGTGCCAGCAGCCAAGAGGATAACGGGGTCTACGAGCAGTACTTC.

The chain has TRBV12-3 or TRBV12-4 and TRBJ1-2; TRBD1 aligns across 7 bases. CDR3 length: 14 amino acids. The V segment lost 6 bases and the J segment 4 bases; nucleotides outside the gene matches: 8. CDR3 residues: CASSSGTELYGYTF. For the CDR3, the DNA is TGTGCCAGCAGCTCCGGGACAGAGCTCTATGGCTACACCTTC.

This chain connects TRBV6-2 or TRBV6-3 to TRBJ2-1; D unresolved. This CDR3 has 12 amino acids. Trimming pared 2 bases from V and 8 bases from J, leaving 7 bases between. Per germline, CDR1 MNHEY and CDR2 SVGEGT. This CDR3 reads CASSYGDDEQFF. For the CDR3, the DNA is TGTGCCAGCAGTTACGGGGATGATGAGCAGTTCTTC.